These T cell receptor beta chains were read from a single sample in a study of T cells in Graves' hyperthyroidism and ophthalmopathy. TCRdb redid the calling of the multiplex PCR reads with MiXCR, one entry per CDR3 protein. The table shows hundreds of thousands of distinct CDR3 sequences, with roughly a quarter occurring only once. The sample consisted of blood. Source of these receptors: a woman between 25 and 40 years old with Graves' ophthalmopathy. Both conserved end residues are part of each CDR3. A D gene is named only where the DNA matches it firmly. The size of a clone is reported for some rows only, either as once, few or many, or as a class for expanded clones.

j_call,v_call,d_call,clone_size,cdr3_aa,cdr3_nt
TRBJ2-7,TRBV7-6,TRBD1,.,CASSLGPGQVNYEQYF,TGTGCCAGCAGCTTAGGGCCGGGACAGGTGAACTACGAGCAGTACTTC
TRBJ1-1,TRBV15,TRBD1,few,CATSGGTGKEAFF,TGTGCCACCAGCGGCGGGACAGGTAAAGAAGCTTTCTTT
TRBJ1-2,TRBV19,TRBD1,.,CASTTPPGGNYGYTF,TGTGCCAGTACCACCCCGCCAGGGGGTAACTATGGCTACACCTTC
TRBJ1-2,TRBV27,.,.,CASHLGPNYGYTF,TGTGCCAGCCATTTAGGGCCCAACTATGGCTACACCTTC
TRBJ2-2,TRBV6-1,.,many,CATHPDLNTGELFF,TGTGCCACCCACCCTGACTTGAACACCGGGGAGCTGTTTTTT
TRBJ1-1,TRBV6-1,.,many,CASRFLGQEAFF,TGTGCCAGCAGGTTTTTGGGACAAGAAGCTTTCTTT
TRBJ2-7,TRBV20-1,.,many,CSASFGTSEYEQYF,TGCAGTGCTAGCTTCGGGACAAGCGAGTACGAGCAGTACTTC
TRBJ2-2,TRBV7-3,.,many,CASSLGVAVTGELFF,TGTGCCAGCAGCTTAGGGGTAGCGGTCACCGGGGAGCTGTTTTTT
TRBJ1-5,TRBV6-1,TRBD1,.,CASSLTGEYQPQHF,TGTGCCAGCAGCCTAACAGGGGAGTATCAGCCCCAGCATTTT
TRBJ1-1,TRBV10-3,TRBD1,few,CAISRDRGSRTEAFF,TGTGCCATCAGTCGGGACAGGGGTTCGAGGACTGAAGCTTTCTTT
TRBJ2-7,TRBV6-2/TRBV6-3,.,many,CASSYSDTYEQYF,TGTGCCAGCAGTTACTCGGACACCTACGAGCAGTACTTC